This TCR beta chain was recorded in a study of blood T cell repertoires in COVID-19. Study-wide background: Sites across the United States, Italy and Spain contributed samples from acute and convalescent COVID-19. The cDNA or gDNA used as material had been derived from T cells, B-cell-depleted T cells, or PBMCs.

The CDR3 spans 17 residues. The germline V gene encodes CDR1 SGHRS and CDR2 YFSETQ. The J segment lost 7 bases and the V segment lost 1 base, leaving 16 bases of the junction unmatched. In the source study's methods: Counts of nucleated cells, estimated from reference gene primer amplification, were obtained. Here immunoSEQ multiplex PCR was the method, and the copy in TCRdb shows in-frame clones only, minus some. V, J and clone size derive from that table, while D and trimming were established from the DNA sequence. The sample contains about 59,000 clones, about nine tenths of which appear only once.

This TCR derives from a human donor in a cohort sampled during active COVID-19. The V call is TRBV5-1, the J call TRBJ2-5; TRBD2 aligns across 7 bases. The source material was peripheral blood. CDR3 in amino acids: CASSLMELAAPSATQYF. CDR3 nucleotides: TGCGCCAGCAGCTTGATGGAGCTAGCGGCCCCCAGTGCGACCCAGTACTTC.